This TCR beta chain was identified in a study of CD8 T cells in Susac syndrome. About 0.45 to 1 ug RNA was reverse transcribed with random hexamers. TCR beta CDR3 was amplified by immunoSEQ multiplex PCR. This amplification extended across 54 Vbeta and 13 Jbeta segments. TCRdb re-called the immunoSEQ multiplex PCR reads through MiXCR, storing one row per CDR3 protein. The sample shows about 80,000 distinct CDR3 sequences, approximately 94% of them seen only once. The T cells that were sequenced for TCR beta were CD8+ and CD4+ cells from blood. The sequence came from a human donor in good health. Sequenced: CD8+ T cells from PBMCs.

The DNA for the CDR3 is TGCAGTGCTCTGGACAGGGGACTCTCCAGCTCCTACAATGAGCAGTTCTTC. Translation gives CSALDRGLSSSYNEQFF. V is TRBV20-1 and J is TRBJ2-1, with TRBD1 matching 9 bases. Per germline, CDR1 DFQATT and CDR2 SNEGSKA (reference sequence). CDR3 length: 17 residues. Trimming took 5 bases from V and 0 from J; bases not matched to a gene: 11.